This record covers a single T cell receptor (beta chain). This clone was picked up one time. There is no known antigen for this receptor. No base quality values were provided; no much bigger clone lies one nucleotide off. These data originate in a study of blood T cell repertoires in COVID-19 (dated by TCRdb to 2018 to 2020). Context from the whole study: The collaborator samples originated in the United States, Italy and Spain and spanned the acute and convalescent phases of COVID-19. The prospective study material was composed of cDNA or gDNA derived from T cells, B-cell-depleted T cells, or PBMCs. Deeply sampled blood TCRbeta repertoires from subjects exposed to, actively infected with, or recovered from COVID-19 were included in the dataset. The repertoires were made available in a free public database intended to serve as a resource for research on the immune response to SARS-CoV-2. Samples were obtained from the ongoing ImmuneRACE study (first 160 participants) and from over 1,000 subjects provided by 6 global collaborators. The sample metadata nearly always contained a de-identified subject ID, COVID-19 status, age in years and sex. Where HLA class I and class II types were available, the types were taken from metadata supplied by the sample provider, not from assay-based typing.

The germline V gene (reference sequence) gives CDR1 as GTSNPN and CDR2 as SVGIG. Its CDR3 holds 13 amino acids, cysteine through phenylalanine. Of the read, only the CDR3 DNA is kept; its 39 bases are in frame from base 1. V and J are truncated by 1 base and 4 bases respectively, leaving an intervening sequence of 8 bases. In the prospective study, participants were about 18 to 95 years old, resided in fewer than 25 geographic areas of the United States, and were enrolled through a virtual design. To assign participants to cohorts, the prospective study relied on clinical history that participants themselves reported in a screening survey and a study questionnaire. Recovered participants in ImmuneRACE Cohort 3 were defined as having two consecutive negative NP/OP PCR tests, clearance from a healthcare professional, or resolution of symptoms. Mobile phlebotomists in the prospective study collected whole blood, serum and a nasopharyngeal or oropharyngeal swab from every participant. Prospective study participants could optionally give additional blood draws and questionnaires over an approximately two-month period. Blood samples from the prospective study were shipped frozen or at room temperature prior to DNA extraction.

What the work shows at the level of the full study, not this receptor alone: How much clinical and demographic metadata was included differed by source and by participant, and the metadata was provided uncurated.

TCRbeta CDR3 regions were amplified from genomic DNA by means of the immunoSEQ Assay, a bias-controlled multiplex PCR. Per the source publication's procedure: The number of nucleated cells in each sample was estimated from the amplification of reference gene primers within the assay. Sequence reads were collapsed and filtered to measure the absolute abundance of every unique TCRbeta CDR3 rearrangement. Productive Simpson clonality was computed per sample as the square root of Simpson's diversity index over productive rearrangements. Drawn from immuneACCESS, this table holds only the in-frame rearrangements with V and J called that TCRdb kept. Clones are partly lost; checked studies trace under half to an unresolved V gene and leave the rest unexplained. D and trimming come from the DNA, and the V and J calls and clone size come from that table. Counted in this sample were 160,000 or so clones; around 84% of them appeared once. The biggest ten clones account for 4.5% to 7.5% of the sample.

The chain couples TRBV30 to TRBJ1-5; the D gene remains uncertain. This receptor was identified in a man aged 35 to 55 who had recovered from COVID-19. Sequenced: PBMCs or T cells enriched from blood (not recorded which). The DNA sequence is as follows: TGTGCCTGGAGTGCGAGGGTAAATCAGCCCCAGCATTTT. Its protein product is CAWSARVNQPQHF.